The 25 T cell receptor beta chains presented below share a single source sample, sequenced in a study of T cell clonality in common variable immunodeficiency. The assay was immunoSEQ multiplex PCR, and TCRdb's table has in-frame clones only and misses some. The sample contains 55,000 or so clones, none of them singletons. Sequenced material: peripheral blood mononuclear cells. Source of these receptors: a person aged 18 to 70 in good health.

This clone was seen many times. Coverage ceases 3 residues before the CDR3 finishes, and the germline J gene fills in the end. The rearrangement links TRBV28 to TRBJ1-5; D gene unclear. From germline, CDR1 is MDHEN and CDR2 SYDVKM. V was pared by 8 bases and J by 2 bases, with 10 bases between. The CDR3 contains 13 residues. The CDR3 is CASRTTGNQPQHF. Partial CDR3 DNA: TGTGCCAGCCGAACTACTGGCAATCAGCCC.

This clone showed up many times. The observed sequence ends 3 residues before the CDR3 terminus, with the missing tail filled in from the germline J gene. V gene TRBV20-1 combines with J gene TRBJ2-3, with 8 bases identical to TRBD2. V lost 5 bases, J lost 3 bases, and 16 bases stayed unmatched. Per germline, CDR1 DFQATT and CDR2 SNEGSKA (reference sequence). This CDR3 contains 17 residues. The CDR3 DNA, read in part, is TGCAGTGCTCGTCGTGGTCAACGGCGGGAGGCAACAGATACG. It is translated as CSARRGQRREATDT. The entire CDR3 protein reads CSARRGQRREATDTQYF.

Many counts were recorded for this clone. Sequencing ends 3 residues short of the CDR3 end; the germline J gene provides the rest. This chain connects TRBV5-5 to TRBJ2-7; D might be TRBD1 or TRBD2, each matching 7 bases. Deletions cut 6 bases from V and 3 bases from J, with 13 bases between. Germline V CDR1 and CDR2: SGHKS, YYEKEE (reference sequence). CDR3 length: 13 amino acids. The CDR3 is CASIQGEGYEQYF. The sequenced part of the CDR3 DNA is TGTGCCAGCATCCAGGGGGAGGGCTACGAG.

The sample holds many counts of this clone. The sequenced fragment ends 3 residues before the CDR3 boundary, so the rest is inferred from the germline J gene. This rearrangement joins TRBV4-2 to TRBJ2-7; the D is unclear. V shed 0 bases and J shed 3 bases, with 9 bases lying between them. The germline V gene encodes CDR1 LGHNA and CDR2 YNFKEQ. The CDR3 is 14 amino acids. The sequenced part of the CDR3 DNA is TGTGCCAGCAGCCAAGATGGGCCGCGCTACGAG. Encoded protein: CASSQDGPRYE. The whole CDR3 sequence is CASSQDGPRYEQYF.

This clone was picked up many times. The read is 3 residues too short to cover the CDR3 end, so that end is filled in from the germline J gene. This rearrangement joins TRBV19 to TRBJ2-5; a weak D match, TRBD1 (6 bases). The CDR3 runs 15 residues. Germline CDR1 and CDR2: LNHDA and SQIVND (reference sequence). With 6 bases removed from V and 0 bases from J, the gap between germline ends came to 14 bases. CDR3: CASRLTQGNQETQYF. The CDR3 DNA, read in part, is TGTGCCAGTAGGCTGACTCAGGGGAACCAAGAGACC.

This clone has at least ten counts. From the germline J gene comes the end of the CDR3, since the read stops 3 residues before it. V and J are TRBV11-2 and TRBJ2-5; D is ambiguous. Germline V gene data show CDR1 as SGHAT and CDR2 as FQNNGV. The CDR3 covers 15 residues. V lost 2 bases to trimming and J lost 4 bases, with 14 bases between them. The CDR3 loop reads CASSLMGDTLETQYF. Incomplete CDR3 DNA: TGTGCCAGCAGCTTAATGGGCGATACACTAGAGACC. Based on the CDR3 plus reference TRBV11-2 and TRBJ2-5, the full variable domain is EAGVAQSPRYKIIEKRQSVAFWCNPISGHATLYWYQQILGQGPKLLIQFQNNGVVDDSQLPKDRFSAERLKGVDSTLKIQPAKLEDSAVYLCASSLMGDTLETQYFGPGTRLLVL.

This clone was recorded many times. The sequence runs out 3 residues before the end of the CDR3; the remainder is reconstructed from the germline J gene. The V and J genes are TRBV6-1 and TRBJ1-4, with 7 positions matching TRBD1. V shed 4 bases and J 5 bases; nucleotides not matched to a gene: 7. Germline CDR1 MNHNS, CDR2 SASEGT. The CDR3 contains 15 residues. The chain's CDR3 is CASSVDRVLNEKLFF. The CDR3 bases that were read are TGTGCCAGCAGTGTCGACAGGGTTCTGAATGAAAAA.

This clone was found many times. Read data end 3 residues before the CDR3 end; the end is taken from the germline J gene. The V call is TRBV6-2 or TRBV6-3, the J call TRBJ2-2, with 8 bases that match TRBD1. Germline CDR1 reads MNHEY; CDR2 reads SVGEGT. The CDR3 is 14 amino acids. Trimming cost V 5 bases and J 8 bases; bases outside gene matches: 7. The sequenced part of the CDR3 DNA is TGTGCCAGCAGTATATCCAGGGGGCCAGGGGAG. It translates to CASSISRGPGE. In full, the CDR3 reads CASSISRGPGELFF.

This clone has at least ten counts. The read stops 3 residues short of the end of the CDR3; the missing end is completed from the germline J gene. The rearrangement joins TRBV10-3 to TRBJ1-5; 10 bases are a match to TRBD1. The CDR3 has 15 amino acids. Germline loops: CDR1 ENHRY, CDR2 SYGVKD. V shed 4 bases, J shed 3 bases, and the junction held 3 bases outside the gene matches. The sequenced part of the CDR3 DNA is TGTGCCATCAGTGGCGACAGGGGGCTCAATCAGCCC. Its translation is CAISGDRGLNQP. The entire CDR3 protein is CAISGDRGLNQPQHF.

There are many counts of this clone. The CDR3 is cut off 3 residues early in the read; its end comes from the germline J gene. The V and J genes are TRBV5-1 and TRBJ1-6, with D perhaps matching TRBD1 (6 bases). Germline V CDR1 and CDR2: SGHRS, YFSETQ. CDR3 size: 15 residues. V was cut by 0 bases and J by 5 bases, with 9 bases left in between. The CDR3 reads CASSLETGHNSPLHF. The sequenced part of the CDR3 DNA is TGCGCCAGCAGCTTGGAAACAGGGCATAATTCACCC.

In this sample, this clone turned up a few times. This CDR3 reads CASSVLAGESETQYF. The DNA read from the CDR3 is TGTGCCAGCAGTGTACTAGCGGGAGAGTCGGAGACC. J is TRBJ2-5 and V is TRBV2; 11 bases line up with TRBD2. The read terminates 3 residues ahead of where the CDR3 ends, so the germline J gene completes it. Germline V lookup: CDR1 SNHLY, CDR2 FYNNEI. With V trimmed by 4 bases and J by 5 bases, 6 bases remained unmatched. The CDR3 totals 15 residues. The whole variable domain, filled in from reference TRBV2 and TRBJ2-5, reads EPEVTQTPSHQVTQMGQEVILRCVPISNHLYFYWYRQILGQKVEFLVSFYNNEISEKSEIFDDQFSVERPDGSNFTLKIRSTKLEDSAMYFCASSVLAGESETQYFGPGTRLLVL.

This clone showed up just a few times. The CDR3 end is not reached by the read, which stops 3 residues before it; the germline J gene fills it in. This rearrangement joins TRBV19 to TRBJ1-5; the match to TRBD1 covers 8 bases. The germline gives CDR1 LNHDA, CDR2 SQIVND (reference sequence). The CDR3 has 14 amino acids. V lost 6 bases and J lost 2; bases outside the gene matches: 3. CDR3 sequence: CASSKDRGNQPQHF. The sequenced part of the CDR3 DNA is TGTGCCAGTAGCAAGGACAGGGGCAATCAGCCC.

This clone appeared many times. The read finishes 3 residues shy of the CDR3 end, and the germline J gene is used to complete it. The chain recombines TRBV4-2 with TRBJ2-7; 14 positions match TRBD2. J was trimmed by 3 bases and V by 4 bases; bases with no gene match: 17. Germline V CDR1 and CDR2: LGHNA, YNFKEQ. This CDR3 contains 20 residues. CDR3: CASSRMTGGGLAGAYYEQYF. The CDR3 DNA, read in part, is TGTGCCAGCAGCCGAATGACGGGGGGGGGACTAGCGGGAGCCTACTACGAG.

In this sample, this clone turned up many times. The CDR3 end lies 3 residues beyond the end of the read and is filled in from the germline J gene. The J gene is TRBJ2-6, the V gene TRBV6-2 or TRBV6-3, with a weak D call TRBD1 (6 bases). This CDR3 is 17 amino acids long. Germline assignment: CDR1 MNHEY and CDR2 SVGEGT. Trimming cost V 6 bases and J 0 bases, with 15 bases left between them. The part of the CDR3 DNA that was read is TGTGCCAGCAGAGCCGGGACATACACCTCTGGGGCCAACGTC. It specifies CASRAGTYTSGANV. The full CDR3 protein reads CASRAGTYTSGANVLTF.

This clone was counted ten times or more. The read finishes 3 residues shy of the CDR3 end, and the germline J gene is used to complete it. The chain is built from TRBV20-1 and TRBJ2-7, with 13 bases fitting TRBD2. Trimming at V came to 1 base and at J to 5 bases, leaving 8 bases not matched to a gene. In germline, CDR1 is DFQATT, CDR2 SNEGSKA (reference sequence). This CDR3 comprises 16 residues. The covered CDR3 bases are TGCAGTGCTAGAGCCGGGACTAGCGGGACCGGCGACGAG. Translation: CSARAGTSGTGDE. The entire CDR3 sequence reads CSARAGTSGTGDEQYF.

This clone was found many times. The read is 3 residues too short to cover the CDR3 end, so that end is filled in from the germline J gene. The chain has TRBV6-2 or TRBV6-3 and TRBJ1-1; D unclear. The germline V gene encodes CDR1 MNHEY and CDR2 SVGEGT. CDR3 length: 15 amino acids. V was trimmed by 4 bases and J by 3 bases, leaving 15 bases between them. CDR3 bases read: TGTGCCAGCAGTTCCCCCCAGGCCCCGGACACTGAA. Protein sequence: CASSSPQAPDTE. Given in full, the CDR3 is CASSSPQAPDTEAFF.

This clone came up many times. The observed sequence ends 3 residues before the CDR3 terminus, with the missing tail filled in from the germline J gene. This rearrangement joins TRBV20-1 to TRBJ1-1; D is ambiguous. The V gene lost 2 bases and the J gene lost 4 bases, with 11 bases spanning the gap. The CDR3 has 13 amino acids. Germline V lookup: CDR1 DFQATT, CDR2 SNEGSKA (reference sequence). Partial CDR3 DNA: TGCAGTGCTAGATTCGTATCGGGCACTGAA. Protein sequence: CSARFVSGTE. The whole CDR3 region reads CSARFVSGTEAFF.

This clone was observed at least ten times. The CDR3 extends 3 residues past the end of the read, so its final part is completed from the germline J gene. The chain uses TRBV2 and TRBJ2-7, with 11 bases identical to TRBD2. Germline V gene data show CDR1 as SNHLY and CDR2 as FYNNEI. The length of the CDR3 is 14 residues. Losses at the gene ends were 5 bases for V and 3 bases for J; bases not matched to a gene: 3. This CDR3 is CASSTGLAVYEQYF. The sequenced CDR3 bases are TGTGCCAGCAGTACGGGACTAGCGGTCTACGAG. The complete variable domain, with remaining parts taken from reference TRBV2 and TRBJ2-7, reads EPEVTQTPSHQVTQMGQEVILRCVPISNHLYFYWYRQILGQKVEFLVSFYNNEISEKSEIFDDQFSVERPDGSNFTLKIRSTKLEDSAMYFCASSTGLAVYEQYFGPGTRLTVT.

This clone was counted ten times or more. The sequenced fragment ends 3 residues before the CDR3 boundary, so the rest is inferred from the germline J gene. The chain is built from TRBV28 and TRBJ1-6, with TRBD1 as a possible D gene (5 bases). From germline, CDR1 is MDHEN and CDR2 SYDVKM. This CDR3 is built from 13 residues. Between the trimmed V and J ends, which lost 2 bases and 6 bases, there was a span of 5 bases. Incomplete CDR3 DNA: TGTGCCAGCAGTTTAGACAGTAATTCACCC. Amino acids: CASSLDSNSP. The full CDR3 is CASSLDSNSPLHF.

This clone was observed many times. The read is 3 residues too short to cover the CDR3 end, so that end is filled in from the germline J gene. The rearrangement links TRBV18 to TRBJ2-2, with D possibly TRBD1 on 6 matching bases. The V and J ends lost 6 bases and 3 bases respectively, with 11 bases between them. From germline, CDR1 is KGHSH and CDR2 LQKENI. The CDR3 runs to 14 residues. The CDR3 sequence is CASSTGAHTGELFF. The sequenced part of the CDR3 DNA is TGTGCCAGCTCGACAGGAGCCCACACCGGGGAG.

At least ten counts were recorded for this clone. The read stops 3 residues short of the end of the CDR3; the missing end is completed from the germline J gene. V usage is TRBV5-5 and J usage is TRBJ1-1; maybe TRBD1 (5 bases). This CDR3 has 14 residues. The germline CDR1 and CDR2 sequences are SGHKS and YYEKEE (reference sequence). With 3 bases removed from V and 0 bases from J, the gap between germline ends came to 9 bases. CDR3 DNA, as far as it was read: TGTGCCAGCAGCTACGGGGACTTGAACACTGAA. It codes for CASSYGDLNTE. The full CDR3 protein reads CASSYGDLNTEAFF. The variable domain in full, completed from reference TRBV5-5 and TRBJ1-1, reads DAGVTQSPTHLIKTRGQQVTLRCSPISGHKSVSWYQQVLGQGPQFIFQYYEKEERGRGNFPDRFSARQFPNYSSELNVNALLLGDSALYLCASSYGDLNTEAFFGQGTRLTVV.

This clone was counted at least ten times. The CDR3 is cut off 3 residues early in the read; its end comes from the germline J gene. This chain connects TRBV20-1 to TRBJ2-3; 8 bases are shared with TRBD2. The ends lost 3 bases at V and 6 bases at J; junction bases unmatched: 20. This CDR3 region has 18 residues. CDR1 is DFQATT and CDR2 is SNEGSKA in the germline V gene (reference sequence). The CDR3 bases that were read are TGCAGTGCTAGGGCAACGTTGCTAGCGGGTAACGTTCTTGATACG. It translates to CSARATLLAGNVLDT. The CDR3 in full is CSARATLLAGNVLDTQYF.

This clone was seen at least ten times. The covered CDR3 bases are TGTGCCAGCAGTGGGCAGGGTCCTTTACTATCCTCCTACAATGAG. It encodes CASSGQGPLLSSYNE. In full, the CDR3 reads CASSGQGPLLSSYNEQFF. The chain employs TRBV13 and TRBJ2-1, with D possibly TRBD1 on 5 matching bases. The read halts 3 residues ahead of the CDR3 end, with the missing end drawn from the germline J gene. This CDR3 has 18 amino acids. The V and J ends lost 6 bases and 0 bases respectively, with 21 bases between them. Germline CDR1 PRHDT, CDR2 FYEKMQ (reference sequence).

Notes on this clone: The read ends 3 residues before the CDR3 terminus; that terminus is restored from the germline J gene. The rearrangement uses TRBV6-1 and TRBJ1-4; TRBD1 is a possible D gene (5 bases). This CDR3 has 14 residues. The V and J ends lost 2 bases and 8 bases respectively, with 12 bases between them. The germline V gene has CDR1 MNHNS and CDR2 SASEGT. CDR3 protein: CASSEPGGSEKLFF. Partial CDR3 DNA: TGTGCCAGCAGTGAACCCGGGGGGTCCGAAAAA.

This clone has a handful of counts. The CDR3 end lies 3 residues beyond the end of the read and is filled in from the germline J gene. This rearrangement joins TRBV7-9 to TRBJ1-6; a weak D match, TRBD1 (5 bases). V was shortened by 1 base and J by 6 bases, with 10 bases between the two germline ends. The CDR3 length is 15 residues. Germline values: CDR1 SEHNR, CDR2 FQNEAQ (reference sequence). The sequenced part of the CDR3 DNA is TGTGCCAGCAGCTTAGACCAGGGTCCTAATTCACCC. Translating gives CASSLDQGPNSP. The entire CDR3 protein reads CASSLDQGPNSPLHF.